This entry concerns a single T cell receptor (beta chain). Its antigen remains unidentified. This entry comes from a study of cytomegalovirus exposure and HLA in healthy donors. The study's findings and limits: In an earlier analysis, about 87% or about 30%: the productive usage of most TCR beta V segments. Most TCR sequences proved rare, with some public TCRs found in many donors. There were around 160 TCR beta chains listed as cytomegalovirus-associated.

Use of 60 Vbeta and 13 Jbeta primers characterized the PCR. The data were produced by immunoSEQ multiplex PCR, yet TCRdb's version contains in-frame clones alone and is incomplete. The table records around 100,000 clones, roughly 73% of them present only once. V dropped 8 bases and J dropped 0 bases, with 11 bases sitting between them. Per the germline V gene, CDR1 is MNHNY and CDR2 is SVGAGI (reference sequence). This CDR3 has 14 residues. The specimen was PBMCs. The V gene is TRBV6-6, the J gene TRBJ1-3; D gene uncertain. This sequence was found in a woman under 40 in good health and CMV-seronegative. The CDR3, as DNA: TGTGCCAGCTTCTTCGGGGACTCTGGAAACACCATATATTTT. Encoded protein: CASFFGDSGNTIYF.